This T cell receptor (beta chain) appears in the sequencing data of a study of blood T cell repertoires in COVID-19. Study-level information: Sample material is recorded as cDNA or gDNA derived from T cells, B-cell-depleted T cells, or PBMCs.

Original processing notes: Amplification of reference gene primers was used by the study to estimate nucleated cell counts. This table comes from immunoSEQ multiplex PCR, and its TCRdb copy is limited to in-frame clones, with some not included. V and J calls plus clone size are reproduced from that table; the DNA served to infer D and trimming. The data contain roughly 38,000 clones, about 84% of them singletons. V was pared by 5 bases and J by 7 bases, with 15 bases between. CDR1 is LGHDT, CDR2 YNNKEL, per germline (reference sequence). The CDR3 runs 13 residues. The sequencing sample was made of peripheral blood. This clonotype originated in a man of 80 years or more with active or convalescent COVID-19. This chain connects TRBV3-1 (or the pseudogene TRBV3-2) to TRBJ2-7, with D tentatively TRBD1 (6 bases). For the CDR3, the DNA is TGTGCCAGCAGCGCAAGTGAGGGGGTTGAGCAGTACTTC. Its translation: CASSASEGVEQYF.